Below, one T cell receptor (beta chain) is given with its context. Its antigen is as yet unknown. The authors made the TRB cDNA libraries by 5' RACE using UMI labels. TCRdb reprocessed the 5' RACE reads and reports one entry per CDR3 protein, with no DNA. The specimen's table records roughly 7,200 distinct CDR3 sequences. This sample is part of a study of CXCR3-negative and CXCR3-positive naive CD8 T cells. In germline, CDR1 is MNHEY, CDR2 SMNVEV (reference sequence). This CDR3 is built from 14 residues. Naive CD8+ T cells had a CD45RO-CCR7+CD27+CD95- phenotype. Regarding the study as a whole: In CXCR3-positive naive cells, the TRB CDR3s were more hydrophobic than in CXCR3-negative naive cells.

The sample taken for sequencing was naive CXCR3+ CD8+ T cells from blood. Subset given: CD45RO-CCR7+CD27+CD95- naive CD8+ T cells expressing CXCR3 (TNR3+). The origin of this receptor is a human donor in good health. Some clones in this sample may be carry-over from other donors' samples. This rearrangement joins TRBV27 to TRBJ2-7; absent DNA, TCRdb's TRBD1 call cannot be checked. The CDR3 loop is CASSREGFSYEQYF.